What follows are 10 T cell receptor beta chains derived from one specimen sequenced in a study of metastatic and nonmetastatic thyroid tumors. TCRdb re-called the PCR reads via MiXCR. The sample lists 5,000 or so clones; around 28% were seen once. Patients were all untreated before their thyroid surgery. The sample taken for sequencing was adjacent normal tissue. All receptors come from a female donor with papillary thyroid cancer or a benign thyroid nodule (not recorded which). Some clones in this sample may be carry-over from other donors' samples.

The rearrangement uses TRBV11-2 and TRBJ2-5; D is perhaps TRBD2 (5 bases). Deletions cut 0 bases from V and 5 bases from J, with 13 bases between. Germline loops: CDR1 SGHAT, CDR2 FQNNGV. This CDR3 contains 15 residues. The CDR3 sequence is CASSLDAGGRETQYF. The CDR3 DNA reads TGTGCCAGCAGCTTAGATGCCGGAGGCCGGGAGACCCAGTACTTC.

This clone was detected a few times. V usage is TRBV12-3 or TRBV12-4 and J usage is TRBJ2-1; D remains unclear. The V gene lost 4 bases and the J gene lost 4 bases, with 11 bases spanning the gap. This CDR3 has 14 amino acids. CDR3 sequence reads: CASSSVKRYNEQFF. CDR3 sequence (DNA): TGTGCCAGCAGTTCCGTCAAGCGTTACAATGAGCAGTTCTTC.

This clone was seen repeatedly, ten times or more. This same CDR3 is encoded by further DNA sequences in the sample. CDR3 in amino acids: CASSQLAATYEQYF. For the CDR3, the DNA is TGTGCCAGCAGCCAATTAGCGGCAACCTACGAGCAGTACTTC. The J gene is TRBJ2-7, the V gene TRBV7-2; D perhaps matches TRBD2 (6 bases). CDR3 length equals 14 residues. Trimming left V 5 bases short and J 2 bases short, with 13 bases between. In germline, CDR1 is SGHTA, CDR2 FQGNSA.

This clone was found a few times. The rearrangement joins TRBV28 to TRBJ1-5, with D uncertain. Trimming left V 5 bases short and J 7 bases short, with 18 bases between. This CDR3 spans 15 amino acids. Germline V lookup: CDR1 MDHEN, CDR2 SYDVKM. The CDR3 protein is CASSVTGSYGQPQHF. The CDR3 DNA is TGTGCCAGCAGTGTAACCGGGAGTTACGGGCAGCCCCAGCATTTT.

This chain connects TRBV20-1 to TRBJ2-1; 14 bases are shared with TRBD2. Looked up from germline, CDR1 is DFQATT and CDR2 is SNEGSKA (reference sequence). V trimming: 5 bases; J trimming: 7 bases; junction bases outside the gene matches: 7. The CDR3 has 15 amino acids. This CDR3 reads CSALRLAGGPNEQFF. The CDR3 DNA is TGCAGTGCTCTAAGACTAGCGGGAGGGCCGAATGAGCAGTTCTTC.

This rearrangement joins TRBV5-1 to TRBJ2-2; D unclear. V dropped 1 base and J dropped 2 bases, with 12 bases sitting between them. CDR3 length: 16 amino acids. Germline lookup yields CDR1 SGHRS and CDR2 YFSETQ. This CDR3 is CASSLRSRPNTGELFF. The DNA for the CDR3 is TGCGCCAGCAGCTTGCGATCTAGACCTAACACCGGGGAGCTGTTTTTT. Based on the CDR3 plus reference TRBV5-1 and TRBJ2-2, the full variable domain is KAGVTQTPRYLIKTRGQQVTLSCSPISGHRSVSWYQQTPGQGLQFLFEYFSETQRNKGNFPGRFSGRQFSNSRSEMNVSTLELGDSALYLCASSLRSRPNTGELFFGEGSRLTVL.

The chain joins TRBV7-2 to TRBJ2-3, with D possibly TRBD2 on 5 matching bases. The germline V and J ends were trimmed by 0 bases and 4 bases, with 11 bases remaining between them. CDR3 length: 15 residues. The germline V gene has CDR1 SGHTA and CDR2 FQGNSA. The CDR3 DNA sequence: TGTGCCAGCAGCTTAGCAGGAGCGGCAGCAGATACGCAGTATTTT. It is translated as CASSLAGAAADTQYF.

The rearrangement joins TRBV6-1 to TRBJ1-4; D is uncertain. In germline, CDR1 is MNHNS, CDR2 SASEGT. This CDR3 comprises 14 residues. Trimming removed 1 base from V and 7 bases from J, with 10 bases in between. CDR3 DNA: TGTGCCAGCAGTGAAGACCCTGAGGGTGAAAAACTGTTTTTT. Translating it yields CASSEDPEGEKLFF.

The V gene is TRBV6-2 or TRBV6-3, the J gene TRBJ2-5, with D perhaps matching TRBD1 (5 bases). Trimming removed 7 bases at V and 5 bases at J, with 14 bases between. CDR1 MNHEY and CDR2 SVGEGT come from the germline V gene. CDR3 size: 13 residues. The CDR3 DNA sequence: TGTGCCAGCAATGGACAATCCGGGGAGACCCAGTACTTC. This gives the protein CASNGQSGETQYF.

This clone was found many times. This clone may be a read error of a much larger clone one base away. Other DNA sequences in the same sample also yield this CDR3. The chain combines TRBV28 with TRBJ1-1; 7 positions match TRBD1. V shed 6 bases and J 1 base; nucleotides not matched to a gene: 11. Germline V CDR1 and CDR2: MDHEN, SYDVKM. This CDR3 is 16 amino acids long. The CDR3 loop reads CASRTGIIYSNTEAFF. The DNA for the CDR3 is TGTGCCAGCAGGACAGGGATCATTTACTCGAACACTGAAGCTTTCTTT.